This section outlines one T cell receptor (beta chain) sequence together with its context. The data belong to a study of blood T cell repertoires in COVID-19. Overall study context: Sites in the United States, Italy and Spain provided acute and convalescent COVID-19 samples. From T cells, B-cell-depleted T cells, or PBMCs came the material, which was cDNA or gDNA.

Study processing details: Nucleated cell counts were estimated from reference gene primer amplification. The method was immunoSEQ multiplex PCR; TCRdb's version includes in-frame clones alone and lacks a portion of them. V, J and clone size were drawn from that table, and D and trimming were deduced from the DNA. The table records some 270,000 clones, around 90% of them present only once. The CDR3 has 16 amino acids. With 1 base removed from V and 5 bases from J, the gap between germline ends came to 16 bases. From germline, CDR1 is MGHRA and CDR2 YSYEKL. This clonotype was sampled from a man aged 45 to 65 with acute or convalescent COVID-19. Sequenced sample: peripheral blood. The V call is TRBV4-1, the J call TRBJ2-3; no firm D call. The CDR3 nucleotides are TGCGCCAGCAGCCAAGTCCGCCCCGGAGATTTAGATACGCAGTATTTT. Translation gives CASSQVRPGDLDTQYF.